The 6 T cell receptor beta chains below all came from one sample that was sequenced in a study of cytomegalovirus exposure and HLA in healthy donors. PCR used 60 Vbeta primers and 13 Jbeta primers. This table comes from immunoSEQ multiplex PCR, and its TCRdb copy is limited to in-frame clones, with some not included. This repertoire includes 100,000 to 150,000 clones. Sequences were obtained from PBMCs. The receptors originated from a man between 18 and 35 years old in good health and CMV-seronegative.

The chain couples TRBV7-9 to TRBJ1-3, with 7 bases identical to TRBD1. Trimming took 0 bases from V and 0 from J; bases not matched to a gene: 8. From germline, CDR1 is SEHNR and CDR2 FQNEAQ (reference sequence). The CDR3 has 18 amino acids. Here the CDR3 reads CASSLAQNRGRSGNTIYF. CDR3 bases: TGTGCCAGCAGCTTAGCGCAAAACAGGGGCCGCTCTGGAAACACCATATATTTT.

The V and J genes are TRBV5-1 and TRBJ2-5, with D possibly matching TRBD2 (7 bases). Germline loops: CDR1 SGHRS, CDR2 YFSETQ. This CDR3 is built from 16 residues. Trimming took off 5 bases at V and 4 bases at J, with 21 bases between the two ends. The CDR3 coding sequence is TGCGCCAGCAGGGCCAGTGGCAGGGGAGGGGGAGAGACCCAGTACTTC. Translating it yields CASRASGRGGGETQYF.

Comment on this clone: At one end, the junction sequence differs from germline, possibly due to a read error. Written as DNA, the CDR3 is TGTGCCAGCAGCTCTCGGACAGACCTATCCTACAATGAGCGGTTCTTC. This codes for CASSSRTDLSYNERFF. This chain connects TRBV7-9 to TRBJ2-1; tentatively, D is TRBD1 (6 bases). Germline V gives CDR1 SEHNR, CDR2 FQNEAQ (reference sequence). The CDR3 is made up of 16 amino acids.

This chain connects TRBV27 to TRBJ2-2, with 10 positions matching TRBD2. In germline, CDR1 is MNHEY, CDR2 SMNVEV (reference sequence). The CDR3 consists of 20 residues. The V gene end was trimmed by 5 bases and the J gene end by 5 bases; junction bases not matched to a gene: 20. In DNA, the CDR3 is TGTGCCAGCAGTCCCCGGAAGGGGAGGCTAGCGGGAGAAAAAACCGGGGAGCTGTTTTTT. Translating gives CASSPRKGRLAGEKTGELFF.

As for this clone: The identical CDR3 is also encoded by other nucleotide sequences in the sample. The chain joins TRBV7-9 to TRBJ1-1; 9 bases are a match to TRBD1. Germline CDR1 SEHNR, CDR2 FQNEAQ (reference sequence). This CDR3 spans 14 amino acids. The V and J ends lost 3 bases and 1 base, in that order; junction bases with no gene match: 0. This chain's CDR3 is CASSLGQGNTEAFF. In DNA form, the CDR3 reads TGTGCCAGCAGCTTGGGACAGGGGAACACTGAAGCTTTCTTT.

CDR3 sequence: CASSDTGRAAYEQYF. The CDR3 DNA reads TGTGCCAGCAGTGACACAGGGCGGGCCGCCTACGAGCAGTACTTC. The rearrangement joins TRBV25-1 to TRBJ2-7, with D tentatively TRBD1 (6 bases). Between the trimmed V and J ends, which lost 3 bases and 2 bases, there was a span of 14 bases. Germline V gene data show CDR1 as MGHDK and CDR2 as SYGVNS. This CDR3 has 15 amino acids.